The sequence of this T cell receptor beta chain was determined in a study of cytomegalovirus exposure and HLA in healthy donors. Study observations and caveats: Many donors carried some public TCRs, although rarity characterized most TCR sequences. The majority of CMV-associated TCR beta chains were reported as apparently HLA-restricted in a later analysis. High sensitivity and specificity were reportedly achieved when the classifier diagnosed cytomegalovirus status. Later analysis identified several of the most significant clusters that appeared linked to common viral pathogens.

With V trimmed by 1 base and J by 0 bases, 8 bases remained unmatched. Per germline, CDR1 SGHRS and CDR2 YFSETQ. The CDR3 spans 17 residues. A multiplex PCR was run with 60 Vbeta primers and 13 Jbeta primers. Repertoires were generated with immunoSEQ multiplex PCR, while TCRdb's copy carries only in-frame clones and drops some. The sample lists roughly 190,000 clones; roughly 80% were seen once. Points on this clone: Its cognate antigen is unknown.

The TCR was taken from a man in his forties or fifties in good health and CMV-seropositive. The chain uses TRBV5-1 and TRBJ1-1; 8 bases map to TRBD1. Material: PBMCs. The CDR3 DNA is TGCGCCAGCAGCTTGATCGGGACAGGTGTATTGAACACTGAAGCTTTCTTT. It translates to CASSLIGTGVLNTEAFF.